Listed here is a single T cell receptor beta chain. The target antigen is unknown. The donors were all Caucasian adults (living in Nashville, Tennessee). This CDR3 is built from 14 residues. The germline CDR1 and CDR2 sequences are LNHDA and SQIVND (reference sequence). Trimming left V 5 bases short and J 2 bases short, with 12 bases between. The repertoire was sequenced with immunoSEQ multiplex PCR; TCRdb's copy has only in-frame clones and lacks some. The table lists more than 2 million clones, 85% to 95% of them singletons. The entry originates in a study of shared clonotypes between healthy human individuals. Study-level background: The cohort comprised a couple of women and a few men. Their ages spanned 18 to 49 years. Regarding the study as a whole: Investigators expected sequencing depth to affect clonotype sharing among donors. Several donors showed sharing of approximately 5% of naive CD4 clonotypes.

The receptor comes from a man between 18 and 35 years old in good health. Sequences were obtained from naive CD4+ T cells sorted from blood. The subset is: CD45RA+ positively selected. This rearrangement joins TRBV19 to TRBJ1-2, with D possibly TRBD1 on 6 matching bases. For the CDR3, the DNA is TGTGCCAGTAGTCCCTTGGACAGAAACTATGGCTACACCTTC. This sequence encodes CASSPLDRNYGYTF.